This is a list of T cell receptor beta chains from one sample in a study of T cell repertoires in cytomegalovirus infection. Their specific antigens are unknown. TCRdb passed the reads through MiXCR, listing each CDR3 protein once. The table records fewer than 850,000 distinct CDR3 sequences, almost 30% of them present only once. Sequenced material: cultured CD8+ T cells from PBMCs, taken from culture after CMV antigen stimulation. These receptors were taken from a human donor in good health (CMV status not recorded). Some clones in this sample may be carry-over from other donors' samples. The CDR3 runs from the conserved cysteine through the conserved F or W. D genes are given only for firm matches. For some rows the clone size is stated as once, few or many, or as a class when expanded; others skip it.

clone_size j_call d_call v_call cdr3_aa cdr3_nt
. TRBJ2-3 . TRBV4-3 CASSQGTTDTQYF TGCGCCAGCAGCCAAGGTACCACAGATACGCAGTATTTT
few TRBJ1-4 . TRBV28 CASRYPVGPDGEKLFF TGTGCCAGCAGGTACCCAGTGGGACCGGACGGTGAAAAACTGTTTTTT
few TRBJ1-1 . TRBV11-3 CASSLSPGQKAFF TGTGCCAGCAGCTTATCACCAGGGCAAAAAGCTTTCTTT
many TRBJ2-1 TRBD2 TRBV7-8 CASSLAGVRDEQFF TGTGCCAGCAGCTTGGCGGGGGTGAGGGATGAGCAGTTCTTC
. TRBJ2-1 . TRBV7-8 CASMGEADNEQFF TGTGCCAGCATGGGAGAAGCGGACAATGAGCAGTTCTTC
. TRBJ2-3 TRBD2 TRBV28 CASSLPGTSGGPSTDTQYF TGTGCCAGCAGCTTGCCTGGGACTAGCGGGGGTCCTAGCACAGATACGCAGTATTTT
. TRBJ2-6 TRBD1 TRBV12-3/TRBV12-4 CASSLRTGLSGANVLTF TGTGCCAGCAGTTTAAGGACAGGGCTCTCTGGGGCCAACGTCCTGACTTTC
few TRBJ1-2 . TRBV25-1 CASSEGRGIDYGYTF TGTGCCAGCAGTGAGGGGAGGGGCATAGACTATGGCTACACCTTC
. TRBJ2-1 TRBD2 TRBV5-6 CASRPGTSGFYEQFF TGTGCCAGCAGGCCCGGGACTAGCGGGTTCTATGAGCAGTTCTTC
. TRBJ1-5 TRBD1 TRBV28 CASSSTSSDRVNQPQHF TGTGCCAGCAGTTCCACCTCATCTGACAGGGTCAATCAGCCCCAGCATTTT
few TRBJ2-7 TRBD1 TRBV7-6 CASSPGTGVHEQYF TGTGCCAGCAGCCCCGGGACAGGAGTCCACGAGCAGTACTTC
many TRBJ2-2 TRBD2 TRBV6-1 CASSELAGGNTGELFF TGTGCCAGCAGTGAACTAGCGGGGGGGAACACCGGGGAGCTGTTTTTT
few TRBJ1-1 . TRBV7-9 CASSFAMNTEAFF TGTGCCAGCAGCTTTGCTATGAACACTGAAGCTTTCTTT
. TRBJ1-2 TRBD1 TRBV29-1 CSVGDRELYGYTF TGCAGCGTGGGGGACAGGGAGTTATATGGCTACACCTTC
. TRBJ1-2 . TRBV27 CASSLLANGGYGYTF TGTGCCAGCAGTTTATTGGCCAATGGCGGCTATGGCTACACCTTC
. TRBJ1-6 . TRBV27 CASSLAVGSPLHF TGTGCCAGCAGTTTAGCCGTGGGTTCACCCCTCCACTTT
. TRBJ2-2 TRBD2 TRBV4-3 CASSQSRLAPTGAGELFF TGCGCCAGCAGCCAGTCCCGACTAGCGCCCACCGGGGCCGGGGAGCTGTTTTTT
few TRBJ1-2 . TRBV29-1 CSVEDLGDARYGYTF TGCAGCGTTGAAGATCTGGGGGATGCCCGCTATGGCTACACCTTC
. TRBJ1-4 TRBD1 TRBV3-1 CASSHKRQGLELFF TGTGCCAGCAGCCACAAAAGACAGGGATTAGAACTGTTTTTT
many TRBJ2-1 TRBD2 TRBV7-2 CASSLGRGGSSYNEQFF TGTGCCAGCAGCTTAGGACGGGGGGGAAGCTCCTACAATGAGCAGTTCTTC
few TRBJ1-4 TRBD1 TRBV6-1 CASSFTDRLNEKLFF TGTGCCAGCAGCTTCACGGACAGGCTTAATGAAAAACTGTTTTTT
few TRBJ2-1 TRBD1 TRBV29-1 CSVETPGTGALNEQFF TGCAGCGTTGAAACTCCCGGGACAGGGGCATTAAATGAGCAGTTCTTC
. TRBJ2-5 . TRBV5-4 CAQAERGTVETQYF TGTGCCCAAGCAGAGCGGGGGACAGTAGAGACCCAGTACTTC
. TRBJ2-5 . TRBV6-5 CASSYWSSGPRRGETQYF TGTGCCAGCAGTTACTGGTCATCCGGCCCTCGGAGGGGAGAGACCCAGTACTTC
. TRBJ2-5 . TRBV6-1 CASTQGRKQETQYF TGTGCCAGCACCCAGGGGAGGAAGCAAGAGACCCAGTACTTC
. TRBJ1-2 . TRBV27 CASSLSPDRVGYTF TGTGCCAGCAGTTTATCTCCCGACCGTGTTGGCTACACCTTC
few TRBJ1-1 . TRBV4-1 CASSPTSTNTEAFF TGCGCCAGCAGTCCCACCTCGACGAACACTGAAGCTTTCTTT
few TRBJ2-5 . TRBV20-1 CSARDRRAPWETQYF TGCAGTGCTAGAGATCGGCGGGCTCCGTGGGAGACCCAGTACTTC
few TRBJ1-2 . TRBV7-9 CASSSRARKQENYGYTF TGTGCCAGCAGCTCCAGGGCACGAAAACAAGAGAACTATGGCTACACCTTC
. TRBJ2-7 . TRBV2 CASSPLGPEYEQYF TGTGCCAGCAGTCCACTAGGTCCTGAGTACGAGCAGTACTTC
few TRBJ2-7 . TRBV6-6 CASGWGLYEQYF TGTGCCAGCGGGTGGGGCCTCTACGAGCAGTACTTC
. TRBJ2-2 . TRBV2 CASSESPGVAGELFF TGTGCCAGCAGTGAAAGCCCAGGGGTGGCCGGGGAGCTGTTTTTT
. TRBJ1-5 . TRBV12-5 CASVLGRNQPQHF TGTGCTAGTGTCCTTGGCCGCAATCAGCCCCAGCATTTT
. TRBJ1-1 TRBD1 TRBV27 CASSERGPSEAFF TGTGCCAGCAGTGAGAGGGGGCCAAGTGAAGCTTTCTTT
. TRBJ2-1 . TRBV9 CASSFRALTSYNEQFF TGTGCCAGCAGCTTCAGGGCATTAACCTCCTACAATGAGCAGTTCTTC
many TRBJ2-3 TRBD2 TRBV7-2 CASSSGRGISTDTQYF TGTGCCAGCAGCTCAGGGAGGGGTATTAGCACAGATACGCAGTATTTT
few TRBJ2-7 TRBD1 TRBV6-5 CASSYYGTGAYEQYF TGTGCCAGCAGTTACTACGGGACAGGGGCCTACGAGCAGTACTTC
. TRBJ1-2 . TRBV6-5 CASSYSSDFGYGYTF TGTGCCAGCAGTTACTCATCGGATTTTGGCTATGGCTACACCTTC
. TRBJ1-4 TRBD1 TRBV4-1 CASSPRDRGRATNEKLFF TGCGCCAGCAGCCCTCGGGACAGGGGGCGCGCAACTAATGAAAAACTGTTTTTT
. TRBJ1-4 . TRBV20-1 CSARRAGDEKLFF TGCAGTGCTAGAAGGGCTGGGGATGAAAAACTGTTTTTT
few TRBJ2-5 . TRBV6-1 CASSDLQGPQETQYF TGTGCCAGCAGTGATTTACAGGGTCCTCAAGAGACCCAGTACTTC
. TRBJ2-3 . TRBV19 CASNDLVQYTQYF TGTGCCAGTAATGACCTTGTACAGTATACGCAGTATTTT
few TRBJ2-1 TRBD1 TRBV15 CATSRDGSGGYNEQFF TGTGCCACCAGCAGAGATGGGTCAGGGGGCTACAATGAGCAGTTCTTC
. TRBJ2-3 . TRBV7-9 CASSPRAGGGRDTQYF TGTGCCAGCAGCCCACGGGCTGGGGGTGGTCGAGATACGCAGTATTTT
many TRBJ1-2 . TRBV7-9 CASSLGPDGYTF TGTGCCAGCAGCTTAGGACCGGATGGCTACACCTTC
. TRBJ2-5 . TRBV20-1 CSARARDAAGTQYF TGCAGTGCTAGAGCAAGGGACGCGGCGGGGACCCAGTACTTC
. TRBJ1-5 TRBD1 TRBV7-6 CASTQGGDNQPQHF TGTGCCAGCACCCAGGGGGGGGACAATCAGCCCCAGCATTTT
few TRBJ2-3 . TRBV6-1 CATADTQYF TGTGCCACGGCAGATACGCAGTATTTT
. TRBJ1-1 TRBD1 TRBV4-2 CASSQVWDRGYTEAFF TGTGCCAGCAGCCAAGTTTGGGACAGGGGATACACTGAAGCTTTCTTT
many TRBJ2-1 TRBD1 TRBV7-6 CASSSKGQGINNEQFF TGTGCCAGCAGCTCTAAAGGACAGGGGATCAACAATGAGCAGTTCTTC
few TRBJ2-1 . TRBV2 CASSTPREASYNEQFF TGTGCCAGCAGTACCCCGAGGGAGGCATCCTACAATGAGCAGTTCTTC
. TRBJ2-3 TRBD1 TRBV5-6 CASLQGAYADTQYF TGTGCCAGCTTACAGGGGGCTTACGCAGATACGCAGTATTTT
. TRBJ2-1 . TRBV7-2 CASSRPGPPNEQFF TGTGCCAGCAGCCGCCCGGGACCTCCTAATGAGCAGTTCTTC
many TRBJ2-1 . TRBV7-9 CASSSRGGSDEQFF TGTGCCAGCAGCTCTAGGGGGGGGAGCGATGAGCAGTTCTTC
. TRBJ1-4 . TRBV15 CATSGTANEKLFF TGTGCCACCTCCGGGACGGCAAATGAAAAACTGTTTTTT
. TRBJ2-3 . TRBV15 CATSRDAGPPPFTDTQYF TGTGCCACCAGCAGAGATGCGGGGCCCCCACCCTTCACAGATACGCAGTATTTT
. TRBJ2-5 TRBD2 TRBV20-1 CSARDRRGSGGFWETQYF TGCAGTGCTAGAGATAGGCGGGGTAGCGGGGGTTTTTGGGAGACCCAGTACTTC